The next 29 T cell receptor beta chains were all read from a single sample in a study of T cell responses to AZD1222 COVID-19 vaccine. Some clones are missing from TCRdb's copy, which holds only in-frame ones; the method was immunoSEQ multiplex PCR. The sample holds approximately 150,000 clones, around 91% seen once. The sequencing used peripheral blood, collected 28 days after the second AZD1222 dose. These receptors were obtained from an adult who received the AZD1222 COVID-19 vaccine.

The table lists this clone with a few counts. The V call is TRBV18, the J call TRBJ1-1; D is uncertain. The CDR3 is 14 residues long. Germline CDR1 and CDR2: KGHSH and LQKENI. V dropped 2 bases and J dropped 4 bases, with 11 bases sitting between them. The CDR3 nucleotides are TGTGCCAGCTCACCAGAGGCAAGTGGCACTGAAGCTTTCTTT. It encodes CASSPEASGTEAFF.

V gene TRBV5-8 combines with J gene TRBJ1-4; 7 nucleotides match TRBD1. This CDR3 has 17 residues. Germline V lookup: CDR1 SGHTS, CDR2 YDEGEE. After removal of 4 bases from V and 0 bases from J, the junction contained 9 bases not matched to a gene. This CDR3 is CASSQGTAGATNEKLFF. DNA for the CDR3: TGTGCCAGCAGCCAGGGGACAGCAGGGGCAACTAATGAAAAACTGTTTTTT.

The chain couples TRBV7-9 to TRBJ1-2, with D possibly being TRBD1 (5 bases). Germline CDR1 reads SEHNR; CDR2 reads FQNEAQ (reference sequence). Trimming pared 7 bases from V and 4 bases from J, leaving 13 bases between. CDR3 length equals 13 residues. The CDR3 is CASTDQGPYGYTF. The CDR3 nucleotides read TGTGCCAGCACAGATCAGGGACCCTATGGCTACACCTTC.

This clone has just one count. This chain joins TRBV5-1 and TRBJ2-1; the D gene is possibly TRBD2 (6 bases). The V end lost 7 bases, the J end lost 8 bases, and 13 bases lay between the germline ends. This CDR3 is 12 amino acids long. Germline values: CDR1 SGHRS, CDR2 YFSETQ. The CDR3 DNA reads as TGCGCCAGCGGGGACTTCGAGCATGAGCAGTTCTTC. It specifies CASGDFEHEQFF.

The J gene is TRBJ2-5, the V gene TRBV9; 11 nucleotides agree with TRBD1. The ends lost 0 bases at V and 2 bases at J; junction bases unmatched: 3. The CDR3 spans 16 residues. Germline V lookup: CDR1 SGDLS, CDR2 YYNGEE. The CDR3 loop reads CASSVGGQGVQETQYF. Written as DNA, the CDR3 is TGTGCCAGCAGCGTAGGGGGACAGGGGGTACAAGAGACCCAGTACTTC.

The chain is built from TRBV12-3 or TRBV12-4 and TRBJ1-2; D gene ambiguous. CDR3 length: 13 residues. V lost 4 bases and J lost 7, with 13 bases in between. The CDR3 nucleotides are TGTGCCAGCAGTTCCCAGGTAAACATTGGCTACACCTTC. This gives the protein CASSSQVNIGYTF.

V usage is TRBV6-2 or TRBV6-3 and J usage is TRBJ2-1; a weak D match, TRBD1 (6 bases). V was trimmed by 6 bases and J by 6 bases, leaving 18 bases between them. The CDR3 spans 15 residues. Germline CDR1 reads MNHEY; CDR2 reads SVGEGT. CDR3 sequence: CASSDPRGVGNEQFF. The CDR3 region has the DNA TGTGCCAGCAGCGACCCCAGGGGTGTCGGCAATGAGCAGTTCTTC.

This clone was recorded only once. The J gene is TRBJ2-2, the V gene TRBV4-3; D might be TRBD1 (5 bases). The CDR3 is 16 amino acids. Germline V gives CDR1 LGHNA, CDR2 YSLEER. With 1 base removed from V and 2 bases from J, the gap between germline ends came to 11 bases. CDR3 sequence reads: CASSQVVGANTGELFF. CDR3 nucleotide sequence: TGCGCCAGCAGCCAAGTCGTTGGGGCAAACACCGGGGAGCTGTTTTTT.

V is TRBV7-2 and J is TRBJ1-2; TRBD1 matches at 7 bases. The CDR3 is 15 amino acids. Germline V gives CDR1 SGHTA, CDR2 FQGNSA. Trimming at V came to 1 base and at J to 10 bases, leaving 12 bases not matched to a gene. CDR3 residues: CASSLGQGGNSDYTF. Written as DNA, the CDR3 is TGTGCCAGCAGCTTAGGACAGGGAGGGAACTCCGACTACACCTTC.

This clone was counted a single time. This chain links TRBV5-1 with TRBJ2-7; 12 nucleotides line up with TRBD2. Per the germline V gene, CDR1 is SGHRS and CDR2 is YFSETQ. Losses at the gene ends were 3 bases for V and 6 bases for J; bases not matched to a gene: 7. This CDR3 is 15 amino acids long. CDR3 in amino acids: CASSSSSGGAVEQYF. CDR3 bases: TGCGCCAGCAGCTCCTCTAGCGGGGGGGCAGTCGAGCAGTACTTC. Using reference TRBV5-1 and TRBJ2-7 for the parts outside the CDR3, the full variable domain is KAGVTQTPRYLIKTRGQQVTLSCSPISGHRSVSWYQQTPGQGLQFLFEYFSETQRNKGNFPGRFSGRQFSNSRSEMNVSTLELGDSALYLCASSSSSGGAVEQYFGPGTRLTVT.

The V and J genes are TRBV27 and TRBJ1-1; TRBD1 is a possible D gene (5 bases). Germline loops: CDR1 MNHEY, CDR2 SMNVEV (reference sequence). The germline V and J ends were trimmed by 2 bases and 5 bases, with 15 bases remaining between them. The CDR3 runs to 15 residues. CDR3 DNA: TGTGCCAGCAGTTTAAGGGGATTCGCGGGAACTGAAGCTTTCTTT. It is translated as CASSLRGFAGTEAFF.

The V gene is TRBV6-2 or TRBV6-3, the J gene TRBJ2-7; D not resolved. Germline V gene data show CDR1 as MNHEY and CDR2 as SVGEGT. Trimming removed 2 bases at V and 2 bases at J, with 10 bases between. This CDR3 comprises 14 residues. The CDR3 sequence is CASSYPQNTYEQYF. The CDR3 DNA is TGTGCCAGCAGTTACCCACAGAACACCTACGAGCAGTACTTC.

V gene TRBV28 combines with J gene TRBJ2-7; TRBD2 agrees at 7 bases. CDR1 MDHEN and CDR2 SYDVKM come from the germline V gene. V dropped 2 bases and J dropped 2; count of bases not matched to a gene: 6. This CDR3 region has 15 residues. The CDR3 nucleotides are TGTGCCAGCAGTTTAAGGCCTAGCGGCCCCTACGAGCAGTACTTC. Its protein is CASSLRPSGPYEQYF. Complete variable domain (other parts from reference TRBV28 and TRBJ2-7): DVKVTQSSRYLVKRTGEKVFLECVQDMDHENMFWYRQDPGLGLRLIYFSYDVKMKEKGDIPEGYSVSREKKERFSLILESASTNQTSMYLCASSLRPSGPYEQYFGPGTRLTVT.

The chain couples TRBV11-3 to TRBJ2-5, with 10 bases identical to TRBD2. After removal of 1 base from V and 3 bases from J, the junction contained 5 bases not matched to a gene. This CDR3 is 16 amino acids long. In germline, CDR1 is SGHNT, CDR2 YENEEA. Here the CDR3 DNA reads TGTGCCAGCAGCTTAGCGACCACTAGCGGGGAAGAGACCCAGTACTTC. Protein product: CASSLATTSGEETQYF.

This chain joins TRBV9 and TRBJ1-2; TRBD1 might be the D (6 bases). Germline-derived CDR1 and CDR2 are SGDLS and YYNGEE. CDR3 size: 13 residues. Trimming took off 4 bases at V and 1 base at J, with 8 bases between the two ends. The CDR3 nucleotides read TGTGCCAGCAGCCCAGGGGTTAACTATGGCTACACCTTC. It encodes CASSPGVNYGYTF.

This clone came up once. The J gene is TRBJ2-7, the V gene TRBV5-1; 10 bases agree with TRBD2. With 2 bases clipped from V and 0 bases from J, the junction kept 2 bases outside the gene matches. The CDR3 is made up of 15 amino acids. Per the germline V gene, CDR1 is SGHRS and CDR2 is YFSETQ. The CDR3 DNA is TGCGCCAGCAGCTTACTAGCGGGGAACTCCTACGAGCAGTACTTC. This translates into CASSLLAGNSYEQYF.

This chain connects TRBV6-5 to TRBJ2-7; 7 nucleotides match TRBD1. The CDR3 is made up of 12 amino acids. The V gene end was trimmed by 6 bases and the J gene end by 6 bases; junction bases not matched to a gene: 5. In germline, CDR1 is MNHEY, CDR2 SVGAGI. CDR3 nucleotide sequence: TGTGCCAGCAGCCAGACAGGGATCGAGCAGTACTTC. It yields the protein CASSQTGIEQYF.

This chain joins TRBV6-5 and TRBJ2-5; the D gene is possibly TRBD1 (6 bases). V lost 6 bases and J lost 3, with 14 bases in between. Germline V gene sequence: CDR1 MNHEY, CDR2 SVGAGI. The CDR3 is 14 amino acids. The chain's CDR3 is CASRHGWTEETQYF. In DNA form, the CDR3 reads TGTGCCAGCAGACACGGATGGACAGAAGAGACCCAGTACTTC.

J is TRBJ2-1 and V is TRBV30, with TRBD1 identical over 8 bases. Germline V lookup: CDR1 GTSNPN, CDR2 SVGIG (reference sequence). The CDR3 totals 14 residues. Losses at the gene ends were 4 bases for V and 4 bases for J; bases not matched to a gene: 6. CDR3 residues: CAWIRDRNYNEQFF. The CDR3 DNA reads TGTGCCTGGATCAGGGACAGGAATTACAATGAGCAGTTCTTC.

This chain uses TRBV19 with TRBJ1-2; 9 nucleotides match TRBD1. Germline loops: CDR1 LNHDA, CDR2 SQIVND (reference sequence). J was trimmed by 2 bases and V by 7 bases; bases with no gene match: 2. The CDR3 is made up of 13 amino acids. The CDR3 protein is CASMGQGNYGYTF. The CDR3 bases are TGTGCCAGTATGGGACAGGGCAACTATGGCTACACCTTC.

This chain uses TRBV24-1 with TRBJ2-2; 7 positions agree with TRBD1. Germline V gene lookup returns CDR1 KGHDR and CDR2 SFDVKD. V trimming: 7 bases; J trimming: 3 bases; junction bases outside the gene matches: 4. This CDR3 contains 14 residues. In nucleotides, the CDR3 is TGTGCCACCAGGACAGGGCGCGACACCGGGGAGCTGTTTTTT. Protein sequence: CATRTGRDTGELFF.

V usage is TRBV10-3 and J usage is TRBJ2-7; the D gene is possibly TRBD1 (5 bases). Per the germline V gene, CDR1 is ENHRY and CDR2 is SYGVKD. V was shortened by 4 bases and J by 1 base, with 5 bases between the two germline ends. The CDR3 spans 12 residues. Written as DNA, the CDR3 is TGTGCCATCAGTGGGACATCCTACGAGCAGTACTTC. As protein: CAISGTSYEQYF.

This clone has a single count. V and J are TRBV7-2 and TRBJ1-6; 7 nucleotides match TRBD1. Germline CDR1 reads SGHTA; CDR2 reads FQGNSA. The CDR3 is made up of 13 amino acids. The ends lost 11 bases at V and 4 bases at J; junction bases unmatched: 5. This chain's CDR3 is CAGNRGYNSPLHF. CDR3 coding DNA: TGTGCCGGTAACAGGGGTTATAATTCACCCCTCCACTTT.

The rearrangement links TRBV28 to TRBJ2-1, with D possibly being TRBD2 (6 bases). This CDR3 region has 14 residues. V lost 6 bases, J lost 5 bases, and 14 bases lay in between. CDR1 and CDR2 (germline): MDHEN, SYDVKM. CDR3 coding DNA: TGTGCCAGCAGCCCCGGGGACTCAGACAATGAGCAGTTCTTC. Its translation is CASSPGDSDNEQFF.

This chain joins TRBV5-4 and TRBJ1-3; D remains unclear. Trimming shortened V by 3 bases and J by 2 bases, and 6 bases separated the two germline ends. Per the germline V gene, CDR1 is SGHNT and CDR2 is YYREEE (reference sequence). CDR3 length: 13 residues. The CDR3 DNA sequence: TGTGCCAGCAGCTCACGCACTGGAAACACCATATATTTT. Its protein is CASSSRTGNTIYF.

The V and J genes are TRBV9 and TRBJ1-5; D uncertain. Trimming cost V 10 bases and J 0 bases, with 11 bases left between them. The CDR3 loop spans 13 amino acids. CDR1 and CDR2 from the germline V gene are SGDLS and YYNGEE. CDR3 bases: TGTGCCGGGTACAGTGATAGCAATCAGCCCCAGCATTTT. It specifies CAGYSDSNQPQHF.

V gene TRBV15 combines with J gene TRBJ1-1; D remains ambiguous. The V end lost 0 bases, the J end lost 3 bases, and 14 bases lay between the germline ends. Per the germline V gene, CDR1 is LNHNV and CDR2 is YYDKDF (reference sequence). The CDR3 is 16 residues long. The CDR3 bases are TGTGCCACCAGCAGAGAAGCAGGACCGGTGGACACTGAAGCTTTCTTT. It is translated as CATSREAGPVDTEAFF.

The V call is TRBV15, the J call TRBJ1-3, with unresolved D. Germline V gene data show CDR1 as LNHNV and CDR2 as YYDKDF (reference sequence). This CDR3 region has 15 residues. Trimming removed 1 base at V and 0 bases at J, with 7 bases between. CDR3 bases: TGTGCCACCAGCAGAGTAGGTCTCTCTGGAAACACCATATATTTT. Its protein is CATSRVGLSGNTIYF.

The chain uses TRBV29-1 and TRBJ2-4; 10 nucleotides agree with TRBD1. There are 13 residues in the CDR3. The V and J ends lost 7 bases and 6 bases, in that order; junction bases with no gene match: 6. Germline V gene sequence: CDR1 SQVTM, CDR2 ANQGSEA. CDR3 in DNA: TGCAGCGGGATGGGACAGGGGACAAACATTCAGTACTTC. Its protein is CSGMGQGTNIQYF.